Shown below are 23 T cell receptor beta chains from a single sample sequenced in a study of STAT3 mutations in large granular lymphocyte leukemia (dated by TCRdb to 2018 to 2020). Library creation used the immunoSEQ multiplex PCR assay. The immuneACCESS repertoire file appears here via TCRdb, limited to in-frame rearrangements. These files lack a portion of the clones; in checked studies, under half of the deficit traces to unresolved V genes, and the cause of the others is not known. For this sample the table gives 35,000 to 50,000 clones, of which about 81% were detected only once. The ten largest clones represent roughly 0.4% of the sample. What the research found in general, with its limitations: Every T-LGLL patient showed at least one immunodominant TCRbeta clonotype, and about half showed multiple immunodominant subclonotypes.

Antigen specificity for these receptors is unknown. Sample: PBMCs. These receptors all stem from a human donor with T large granular lymphocyte leukemia. Some clones in this sample may be carry-over from other donors' samples.

The rearrangement joins TRBV4-1 to TRBJ1-6; 7 positions agree with TRBD1. Germline CDR1 and CDR2: MGHRA and YSYEKL. V dropped 2 bases and J dropped 0; count of bases not matched to a gene: 4. This CDR3 is 17 amino acids long. The CDR3 DNA sequence: TGCGCCAGCAGCCAATTCCAGGGGGGCTCCTATAATTCACCCCTCCACTTT. Translated: CASSQFQGGSYNSPLHF.

V gene TRBV5-1 combines with J gene TRBJ2-3; tentatively, D is TRBD2 (6 bases). This CDR3 is 15 amino acids long. Trimming cost V 7 bases and J 3 bases, with 18 bases left between them. CDR1 is SGHRS and CDR2 is YFSETQ in the germline V gene. Here the CDR3 DNA reads TGCGCCAGCGCGGGGTGGGTCGGATTGACAGATACGCAGTATTTT. Translated: CASAGWVGLTDTQYF.

This clone turned up a few times. The CDR3 loop is CASSQDPNGGARETQYF. The CDR3 region has the DNA TGTGCCAGCAGCCAAGATCCCAACGGGGGGGCACGGGAGACCCAGTACTTC. The chain has TRBV4-2 and TRBJ2-5, with TRBD2 matching 8 bases. V trimming: 0 bases; J trimming: 5 bases; junction bases outside the gene matches: 11. The CDR3 spans 17 residues. Germline V gives CDR1 LGHNA, CDR2 YNFKEQ.

The V call is TRBV18, the J call TRBJ1-4, with D perhaps TRBD1 (5 bases). The germline CDR1 and CDR2 sequences are KGHSH and LQKENI. CDR3 length: 15 residues. V was clipped by 3 bases and J by 4 bases, with 12 bases between them. This chain's CDR3 is CASSPGTTINEKLFF. CDR3 in DNA: TGTGCCAGCTCACCGGGGACGACTATTAATGAAAAACTGTTTTTT.

The chain carries TRBV30 and TRBJ1-1, with no clear D. V lost 3 bases, J lost 8 bases, and 7 bases lay in between. Germline-derived CDR1 and CDR2 are GTSNPN and SVGIG (reference sequence). The CDR3 is made up of 10 amino acids. CDR3 sequence reads: CAWRRPEAFF. The CDR3 DNA reads as TGTGCCTGGAGGAGACCCGAAGCTTTCTTT.

This chain joins TRBV29-1 and TRBJ2-1, with a possible D match to TRBD2 (6 bases). V was trimmed by 3 bases and J by 9 bases, leaving 9 bases between them. The CDR3 extends over 11 amino acids. Germline-derived CDR1 and CDR2 are SQVTM and ANQGSEA. CDR3 in DNA: TGCAGCGTTGAGGGAGGCGCTGAGCAGTTCTTC. This gives the protein CSVEGGAEQFF.

This clone has just a few counts. This rearrangement joins TRBV7-6 to TRBJ2-7; D remains unclear. Germline loops: CDR1 SGHVS, CDR2 FNYEAQ. The V end lost 5 bases, the J end lost 0 bases, and 11 bases lay between the germline ends. The CDR3 consists of 14 residues. The chain's CDR3 is CASSRNWDSYEQYV. Written as DNA, the CDR3 is TGTGCCAGCAGCCGCAACTGGGACTCCTACGAGCAGTACGTC.

J is TRBJ1-2 and V is TRBV29-1, with D possibly being TRBD1 (6 bases). The CDR3 has 13 residues. Germline V lookup: CDR1 SQVTM, CDR2 ANQGSEA. V lost 5 bases to trimming and J lost 3 bases, with 13 bases between them. CDR3 region: CSVTWTAHYGYTF. The CDR3 nucleotides are TGCAGCGTTACTTGGACAGCCCACTATGGCTACACCTTC.

V is TRBV2 and J is TRBJ2-7; TRBD1 matches 8 bases. V shed 10 bases and J 2 bases; nucleotides not matched to a gene: 7. Germline CDR1 is SNHLY and CDR2 is FYNNEI. The CDR3 covers 13 residues. The CDR3 DNA reads as TGTGCCAACACCGGGACAGGAACCTACGAGCAGTACGTC. Translated, it gives CANTGTGTYEQYV.

The J gene is TRBJ1-5, the V gene TRBV2; D is uncertain. The ends were cut back, 6 bases at V and 3 bases at J, with 6 bases in the middle. Germline CDR1 SNHLY, CDR2 FYNNEI. This CDR3 comprises 12 residues. The CDR3 spells CASSRSNQPQHF. CDR3 coding DNA: TGTGCCAGCAGCAGATCCAATCAGCCCCAGCATTTT.

The V and J genes are TRBV27 and TRBJ1-3, with D possibly TRBD1 on 6 matching bases. V lost 5 bases and J 4 bases, leaving 12 bases between the germline ends. Per germline, CDR1 MNHEY and CDR2 SMNVEV (reference sequence). This CDR3 has 14 residues. The CDR3 nucleotides read TGTGCCAGCAGTGCCACAGGGTGGGGAAACACCATATATTTT. This codes for CASSATGWGNTIYF.

V gene TRBV5-4 combines with J gene TRBJ1-1; D uncertain. The length of the CDR3 is 15 residues. V shed 0 bases and J shed 0 bases, with 9 bases lying between them. Looked up from germline, CDR1 is SGHNT and CDR2 is YYREEE (reference sequence). CDR3 DNA sequence: TGTGCCAGCAGCTTGGACCAGGTAGTGAACACTGAAGCTTTCTTT. Protein product: CASSLDQVVNTEAFF.

In DNA form, the CDR3 reads TGCGCCAGCAGCTTGGATTCCGCCGGTGGCGGGGAGCTGTTTTTT. Protein: CASSLDSAGGGELFF. The chain links TRBV5-1 to TRBJ2-2, with no clear D. The germline CDR1 and CDR2 sequences are SGHRS and YFSETQ. V shed 0 bases and J shed 7 bases, with 13 bases lying between them. There are 15 residues in the CDR3.

The chain is built from TRBV5-1 and TRBJ2-3; 12 nucleotides align to TRBD2. The ends lost 4 bases at V and 4 bases at J; junction bases unmatched: 7. The CDR3 runs to 16 residues. Germline V gene lookup returns CDR1 SGHRS and CDR2 YFSETQ. CDR3 sequence (DNA): TGCGCCAGCAGCCCCCCGCTAGCGGGGGGGCCAGATACGCAGTATTTT. It translates to CASSPPLAGGPDTQYF. Using reference TRBV5-1 and TRBJ2-3 for the parts outside the CDR3, the full variable domain is KAGVTQTPRYLIKTRGQQVTLSCSPISGHRSVSWYQQTPGQGLQFLFEYFSETQRNKGNFPGRFSGRQFSNSRSEMNVSTLELGDSALYLCASSPPLAGGPDTQYFGPGTRLTVL.

The chain combines TRBV10-2 with TRBJ2-6; D gene unclear. V shed 7 bases and J shed 0 bases, with 10 bases lying between them. The germline V gene encodes CDR1 WSHSY and CDR2 SAAADI. This CDR3 has 15 residues. The CDR3 loop reads CASNTPGSGANVLTF. CDR3 DNA sequence: TGCGCCAGCAACACCCCAGGCTCTGGGGCCAACGTCCTGACTTTC.

V is TRBV2 and J is TRBJ2-7; 9 bases match TRBD1. The CDR3 spans 14 residues. J lost 1 base, V lost 7 bases, and 5 bases had no gene match. Germline values: CDR1 SNHLY, CDR2 FYNNEI. The CDR3 DNA sequence: TGTGCCAGCAACCCGGGACAGGGATCCTACGAGCAGTACTTC. Protein: CASNPGQGSYEQYF. Looking up the rest from reference TRBV2 and TRBJ2-7 gives the full variable domain: EPEVTQTPSHQVTQMGQEVILRCVPISNHLYFYWYRQILGQKVEFLVSFYNNEISEKSEIFDDQFSVERPDGSNFTLKIRSTKLEDSAMYFCASNPGQGSYEQYFGPGTRLTVT.

The CDR3 DNA is TGTGCCAGCAGCGTAGGACAGCCTGGAAACACCATATATTTT. Amino acid sequence: CASSVGQPGNTIYF. The V call is TRBV9, the J call TRBJ1-3; D perhaps matches TRBD1 (5 bases). The germline V and J ends were trimmed by 0 bases and 2 bases, with 6 bases remaining between them. Germline V CDR1 and CDR2: SGDLS, YYNGEE. The CDR3 runs to 14 residues.

This clone has just a few counts. The V and J genes are TRBV29-1 and TRBJ1-2; 7 bases fit TRBD1. The CDR3 runs 13 residues. CDR1 is SQVTM and CDR2 is ANQGSEA in the germline V gene. V dropped 4 bases and J dropped 3; count of bases not matched to a gene: 5. CDR3 coding DNA: TGCAGCGTTGGAGACAGGGATCACTATGGCTACACCTTC. The encoded protein is CSVGDRDHYGYTF.

The chain couples TRBV15 to TRBJ2-2; D not resolved. CDR1 and CDR2 from the germline V gene are LNHNV and YYDKDF (reference sequence). The ends were cut back, 0 bases at V and 0 bases at J, with 11 bases in the middle. The CDR3 totals 17 residues. The CDR3 region is CATSRDRWGSNTGELFF. Here the CDR3 DNA reads TGTGCCACCAGCAGAGATCGTTGGGGTTCGAACACCGGGGAGCTGTTTTTT.

This chain uses TRBV28 with TRBJ1-4; tentative D call: TRBD1 (5 bases). Germline V gene data show CDR1 as MDHEN and CDR2 as SYDVKM. The CDR3 is 14 residues long. V was pared by 6 bases and J by 0 bases, with 8 bases between. The CDR3 region is CASRTAPTNEKLFF. As DNA, the CDR3 is TGTGCCAGCAGGACAGCCCCAACTAATGAAAAACTGTTTTTT.

This clone was counted a single time. This chain links TRBV6-1 with TRBJ2-7, with 9 bases identical to TRBD2. The CDR3 spans 13 residues. The V segment lost 8 bases and the J segment 3 bases; nucleotides outside the gene matches: 5. Germline values: CDR1 MNHNS, CDR2 SASEGT. The CDR3 region is CASLSGGIYEQYF. The CDR3 DNA follows: TGTGCCAGCCTCAGCGGGGGGATCTACGAGCAGTACTTC.

The chain links TRBV28 to TRBJ1-4; D might be TRBD1 (5 bases). The length of the CDR3 is 18 residues. Trimming took off 4 bases at V and 4 bases at J, with 22 bases between the two ends. CDR1 and CDR2 from the germline V gene are MDHEN and SYDVKM. The CDR3 sequence: CASSSRPPSGLINEKLFF. In nucleotides, the CDR3 is TGTGCCAGCAGTTCACGCCCTCCATCAGGGCTTATTAATGAAAAACTGTTTTTT. Full variable domain (remainder filled in from reference TRBV28 and TRBJ1-4): DVKVTQSSRYLVKRTGEKVFLECVQDMDHENMFWYRQDPGLGLRLIYFSYDVKMKEKGDIPEGYSVSREKKERFSLILESASTNQTSMYLCASSSRPPSGLINEKLFFGSGTQLSVL.

The chain employs TRBV7-6 and TRBJ1-2; D is ambiguous. This CDR3 has 15 residues. Trimming stripped 4 bases from V and 5 bases from J, with 17 bases between. Germline V gene data show CDR1 as SGHVS and CDR2 as FNYEAQ. This CDR3 is CASSSRPKGDYGYTF. CDR3 sequence (DNA): TGTGCCAGCAGCTCCCGGCCTAAGGGCGATTATGGCTACACCTTC.